The sequence of this T cell receptor (beta chain) was determined in a study of T cell responses to AZD1222 COVID-19 vaccine. Study-level results: Increased Spike-specific TCR breadth and depth were observed after two AZD1222 doses. Just a handful of AZD1222 recipients were seropositive at baseline.

Regarding this clone: No antigen is known for it.

The length of the CDR3 is 15 residues. Germline V gene lookup returns CDR1 MNHEY and CDR2 SMNVEV (reference sequence). Trimming left V 7 bases short and J 3 bases short, with 15 bases between. Profiled with immunoSEQ multiplex PCR; TCRdb holds only in-frame clones, not every one. The sample holds 70,000 to 80,000 clones; 86% are singletons and the top ten take less than 3%. Sequencing was performed on peripheral blood, taken on day 0 of AZD1222 vaccination. The receptor was isolated from an adult in good health. The V call is TRBV27, the J call TRBJ1-4; D perhaps matches TRBD1 (6 bases). DNA for the CDR3: TGTGCCAGCACCTTCCTAGGGGGAGCTAATGAAAAACTGTTTTTT. Its translation is CASTFLGGANEKLFF.